This is a list of T cell receptor beta chains from one sample in a study of CD8 T cells in ankylosing spondylitis. TCRdb ran MiXCR on the 5' RACE reads and lists one entry per CDR3 protein. The sample lists 350,000 to 400,000 distinct CDR3 sequences, 20% to 25% occurring once. The specimen sequenced was blood, either unsorted or a sorted T cell fraction (not recorded which). These receptors were taken from a male donor with ankylosing spondylitis or in good health (not recorded which). Both conserved end residues are part of each CDR3. The D gene is left open where the match is weak. Rows give clone size only sometimes, using once, few, many, or a class for an expanded clone.

j_gene	v_gene	d_gene	abundance	CDR3aa	CDR3nt
TRBJ2-1	TRBV3-1	-	few	CASSQEGAALYNEQFF	TGTGCCAGCAGCCAAGAGGGAGCGGCCTTATACAATGAGCAGTTCTTC
TRBJ1-5	TRBV11-2	-	-	CASSQGARDNQPQHF	TGTGCCAGCAGCCAAGGGGCGCGGGACAATCAGCCCCAGCATTTT
TRBJ2-7	TRBV6-1	-	-	CASSAGLRDYEQYF	TGTGCCAGCAGTGCCGGACTTAGGGACTACGAGCAGTACTTC
TRBJ2-1	TRBV29-1	-	-	CSVGGTSPSYNEQFF	TGCAGCGTTGGGGGGACCAGCCCCTCCTACAATGAGCAGTTCTTC
TRBJ2-5	TRBV15	TRBD2	-	CATSRGVSGGQETQYF	TGTGCCACCAGCAGGGGAGTTAGCGGGGGACAAGAGACCCAGTACTTC
TRBJ2-3	TRBV7-2	TRBD2	few	CASSFFSGGYTDTQYF	TGTGCCAGCAGCTTCTTTAGCGGGGGGTACACAGATACGCAGTATTTT
TRBJ1-2	TRBV6-1	-	-	CASTPTPSYGYTF	TGTGCCAGCACCCCGACCCCTTCCTATGGCTACACCTTC
TRBJ2-7	TRBV7-7	-	few	CASSLGIGTVYEQYF	TGTGCCAGCAGCTTAGGAATCGGGACGGTCTACGAGCAGTACTTC
TRBJ2-7	TRBV28	-	-	CASSLEGATYEQYF	TGTGCCAGCAGTTTGGAGGGGGCGACCTACGAGCAGTACTTC
TRBJ2-7	TRBV30	-	few	CAWRTRTAWEQYF	TGTGCCTGGAGGACTCGGACAGCATGGGAGCAGTACTTC
TRBJ2-2	TRBV11-2	-	few	CASSSEGYRANTGELFF	TGTGCCAGCAGCTCCGAGGGGTACCGCGCGAACACCGGGGAGCTGTTTTTT
TRBJ2-7	TRBV5-5	-	few	CASSYGGVSYEQYF	TGTGCCAGCAGCTACGGAGGGGTCTCCTACGAGCAGTACTTC
TRBJ2-7	TRBV27	TRBD1	-	CASRPGGQGRYEQYF	TGTGCCAGCAGACCGGGGGGACAGGGGAGGTACGAGCAGTACTTC
TRBJ2-3	TRBV5-5	-	few	CATQEAVTDTQYF	TGTGCCACCCAAGAGGCCGTCACAGATACGCAGTATTTT
TRBJ2-1	TRBV7-9	TRBD1	-	CASSHRDSTYNEQFF	TGTGCCAGCAGCCACCGGGACAGCACCTACAATGAGCAGTTCTTC
TRBJ2-3	TRBV9	TRBD2	-	CASSARLAGFTDTQYF	TGTGCCAGCAGCGCCCGACTAGCGGGATTCACAGATACGCAGTATTTT
TRBJ2-2	TRBV6-1	-	-	CAAGSGGLGTGELFF	TGTGCCGCGGGGTCTGGGGGGCTAGGAACCGGGGAGCTGTTTTTT
TRBJ2-2	TRBV7-6	-	-	CASSFHSTGELFF	TGTGCCAGCAGCTTCCACAGCACCGGGGAGCTGTTTTTT
TRBJ2-2	TRBV12-3/TRBV12-4	-	few	CASSLEEVNTGELFF	TGTGCCAGCAGTTTAGAAGAAGTGAACACCGGGGAGCTGTTTTTT
TRBJ2-6	TRBV11-1	-	-	CASSFGIGFLSGANVLTF	TGTGCCAGCAGCTTCGGGATAGGGTTCCTCTCTGGGGCCAACGTCCTGACTTTC
TRBJ2-7	TRBV20-1	-	-	CSAFPATHYKQYF	TGCAGTGCTTTCCCAGCGACCCACTACAAGCAGTACTTC
TRBJ1-1	TRBV4-1	-	-	CASSHLGRANTEAFF	TGCGCCAGCAGCCATCTCGGCAGGGCGAACACTGAAGCTTTCTTT
TRBJ2-1	TRBV29-1	-	many	CSVEDELYEQFF	TGCAGCGTTGAAGATGAGCTGTATGAGCAGTTCTTC
TRBJ2-7	TRBV15	-	-	CATSSNRFQGEQYF	TGTGCCACCAGCAGTAACAGGTTTCAGGGCGAGCAGTACTTC
TRBJ2-7	TRBV12-3/TRBV12-4	-	-	CASGPFDKYEQYF	TGTGCCAGCGGGCCATTCGACAAGTACGAGCAGTACTTC
TRBJ2-3	TRBV2	-	few	CASRETGATDTQYF	TGTGCCAGCAGGGAAACGGGGGCCACAGATACGCAGTATTTT
TRBJ2-5	TRBV5-4	-	-	CASSLDRAQETQYF	TGTGCCAGCAGCTTGGACAGGGCGCAAGAGACCCAGTACTTC
TRBJ2-3	TRBV7-9	-	few	CASSLNLGSDTQYF	TGTGCCAGCAGCTTGAATCTGGGATCAGATACGCAGTATTTT
TRBJ2-7	TRBV29-1	-	few	CSVEVQGLPYEQYF	TGCAGCGTTGAAGTGCAGGGGCTTCCCTACGAGCAGTACTTC
TRBJ1-6	TRBV14	-	-	CASSQEVGLWNSPLHF	TGTGCCAGCAGCCAAGAAGTTGGGCTTTGGAATTCACCCCTCCACTTT
TRBJ2-7	TRBV27	-	-	CASRDPGQAYEQYF	TGTGCCAGCAGGGACCCGGGACAAGCCTACGAGCAGTACTTC
TRBJ2-7	TRBV11-2	-	few	CASSLGWGVEQYF	TGTGCCAGCAGCTTAGGGTGGGGGGTCGAGCAGTACTTC
TRBJ2-7	TRBV3-1	TRBD1	few	CASSQDPITGAYEQYF	TGTGCCAGCAGCCAAGATCCCATTACAGGGGCCTACGAGCAGTACTTC
TRBJ2-1	TRBV5-4	TRBD2	-	CASSLGGLAGASSYNEQFF	TGTGCCAGCAGCTTGGGGGGACTAGCGGGGGCAAGCTCCTACAATGAGCAGTTCTTC
TRBJ2-7	TRBV7-9	-	few	CASSFTQDYEQYF	TGTGCCAGCAGCTTCACCCAGGACTACGAGCAGTACTTC
TRBJ1-2	TRBV5-5	TRBD1	few	CASSWDLGGTVNGYGYTF	TGTGCCAGCAGCTGGGATTTGGGAGGGACAGTTAACGGCTATGGCTACACCTTC
TRBJ2-5	TRBV20-1	-	few	CSARDIGDVEETQYF	TGCAGTGCTAGAGATATCGGGGATGTCGAAGAGACCCAGTACTTC
TRBJ1-6	TRBV27	-	-	CASSPSGVNSPLHF	TGTGCCAGCAGCCCCAGTGGGGTGAATTCACCCCTCCACTTT
TRBJ1-1	TRBV24-1	TRBD1	-	CAARQGLNTEAFF	TGTGCCGCGAGACAGGGGTTGAACACTGAAGCTTTCTTT
TRBJ2-1	TRBV5-1	-	many	CASSLTGMNEQFF	TGCGCCAGCAGCCTCACAGGAATGAATGAGCAGTTCTTC
TRBJ2-1	TRBV18	-	-	CASSPEGWVYNEQFF	TGTGCCAGCTCACCTGAGGGATGGGTCTACAATGAGCAGTTCTTC
TRBJ2-5	TRBV27	TRBD1	few	CASSLLGTGDTPVYF	TGTGCCAGCAGTTTATTGGGAACAGGGGACACACCTGTGTACTTC
TRBJ2-2	TRBV12-3/TRBV12-4	-	-	CASSSPGAENTGELFF	TGTGCCAGCAGTTCCCCGGGGGCCGAGAACACCGGGGAGCTGTTTTTT
TRBJ2-3	TRBV5-6	-	few	CASSLTGGVGDTQYF	TGTGCCAGCAGCTTGACGGGGGGCGTGGGAGATACGCAGTATTTT
TRBJ2-3	TRBV5-1	TRBD2	few	CASSPGLAELGGTDTQYF	TGCGCCAGCAGCCCCGGACTAGCGGAACTGGGTGGCACAGATACGCAGTATTTT
TRBJ2-5	TRBV27	-	few	CASSFGGKETQYF	TGTGCCAGCAGTTTTGGCGGAAAGGAGACCCAGTACTTC
TRBJ2-1	TRBV29-1	-	few	CSVERRLPYNEQFF	TGCAGCGTTGAACGCCGTTTACCCTACAATGAGCAGTTCTTC
TRBJ2-3	TRBV29-1	-	few	CSGERGGDTQYF	TGCAGCGGAGAGAGGGGGGGAGATACGCAGTATTTT
TRBJ2-3	TRBV27	-	-	CASRQTGYSDTQYF	TGTGCCAGCAGACAGACAGGATATTCAGATACGCAGTATTTT
TRBJ2-4	TRBV6-1	-	few	CASSARMEADIQYF	TGTGCCAGCAGTGCCCGTATGGAGGCGGACATTCAGTACTTC
TRBJ2-2	TRBV4-1	-	-	CASSHPGGTGELFF	TGCGCCAGCAGCCATCCCGGAGGGACCGGGGAGCTGTTTTTT
TRBJ1-1	TRBV7-9	-	few	CASSPTGIDTEAFF	TGTGCCAGCAGCCCCACCGGCATAGACACTGAAGCTTTCTTT
TRBJ2-7	TRBV12-3/TRBV12-4	TRBD2	many	CASSLGSSGSYEQYF	TGTGCCAGCAGTTTAGGTTCTAGCGGGTCCTACGAGCAGTACTTC
TRBJ2-7	TRBV6-6	-	-	CASSYKQGHEQYF	TGTGCCAGCAGTTACAAACAGGGCCACGAGCAGTACTTC
TRBJ2-3	TRBV14	-	-	CASSQVGRYTQYF	TGTGCCAGCAGCCAAGTAGGACGTTATACGCAGTATTTT
TRBJ2-3	TRBV5-6	-	-	CASLRGGGEDTQYF	TGTGCCAGTCTGCGGGGAGGTGGTGAAGATACGCAGTATTTT
TRBJ2-1	TRBV27	TRBD2	few	CASSFLGGGADNEQFF	TGTGCCAGTTCTTTTTTAGGCGGGGGGGCCGACAATGAGCAGTTCTTC
TRBJ1-5	TRBV5-5	-	-	CASSYASWGNQPQHF	TGTGCCAGCAGCTATGCTTCATGGGGGAATCAGCCCCAGCATTTT